This T cell receptor (beta chain) was obtained from a study of T-cell reconstitution after alpha-beta-depleted transplantation in children. Study-wide results and limits: Several patients had high TCRbeta diversity at day 60; it came from surviving recipient T cells and thymic progenitors.

Preparation of the TCRbeta library was carried out with unique molecular identifiers. Using its own MiXCR run on the PCR reads, TCRdb lists one record per CDR3 protein. Of hundreds of thousands of distinct CDR3 sequences detected, 10% to 15% appear once; the ten largest clones hold 0.79%. Comment on this clonotype: What it recognizes is unknown.

The CDR3 is 18 residues long. The V gene's germline CDR1 is SGHRS and CDR2 YFSETQ. Trimming at V came to 2 bases and at J to 4 bases, leaving 9 bases not matched to a gene. The chain recombines TRBV5-1 with TRBJ2-5; TRBD2 aligns across 15 bases. Sequenced material: PBMCs, taken before TCRalphabeta/CD19-depleted stem cell transplant. This receptor was identified in a girl aged 2 to 9 with congenital amegakaryocytic thrombocytopenia, due to receive a stem cell transplant. The CDR3 reads CASSFGLAGGPVGETQYF. The CDR3 bases are TGCGCCAGCAGCTTTGGACTAGCGGGAGGGCCGGTAGGAGAGACCCAGTACTTC.